This paragraph reports one T cell receptor beta chain. The antigen is undetermined. The data were obtained in a study of response to subunit inactivated influenza vaccine. General study results and limits: New T cells are recruited in small numbers by each seasonal influenza vaccination, according to the authors' suggestion.

The CDR3 contains 14 residues. CDR1 is KGHSH, CDR2 LQKENI, per germline. Trimming took off 3 bases at V and 6 bases at J, with 14 bases between the two ends. TCRdb passed the RT-PCR reads through MiXCR, listing each CDR3 protein once. The sample yields about 570,000 distinct CDR3 sequences, approximately 12% seen once. The chain combines TRBV18 with TRBJ1-2; maybe TRBD1 (6 bases). The sequence derives from a man aged 50 to 59 who received an inactivated influenza vaccine. Material: PBMCs from blood, obtained on the day of vaccination. The CDR3 DNA follows: TGTGCCAGCTCACCTAGGACAGAGGTGGATGGCTACACCTTC. It specifies CASSPRTEVDGYTF.